This T cell receptor beta chain is from a study of Ad26.COV2.S vaccination and SARS-CoV-2 variants. Study summary: A participant enrolled in the COV1001 Ad26.COV2.S trial arm provided the sample.

The repertoire was sequenced with immunoSEQ multiplex PCR; TCRdb's copy has only in-frame clones and lacks some. This table holds 400,000 to 500,000 clones, around 89% found once. Treatment denoted: around 19 received Ad26.COV2.S at low or high dose, single or two shots; 5 received placebo; per-sample allocation not given. All samples were drawn on day 63, counting from the first vaccine or placebo injection. The V end lost 6 bases, the J end lost 4 bases, and 12 bases lay between the germline ends. Germline assignment: CDR1 MNHNY and CDR2 SVGAGI (reference sequence). The CDR3 covers 13 residues. Sequencing used peripheral blood, obtained in a trial of Ad26.COV2.S vaccine versus placebo. The sequence was collected from a person between 18 and 65 years old who received the Ad26.COV2.S COVID-19 vaccine or a placebo. V gene TRBV6-6 combines with J gene TRBJ1-2; D might be TRBD1 (5 bases). This CDR3 is CASRSKDTYGYTF. Here the CDR3 DNA reads TGTGCCAGCAGATCCAAGGACACCTATGGCTACACCTTC.